This T cell receptor (beta chain) appears in the sequencing data of a study of T cell repertoires and HLA-DP antigens. Study observations and caveats: The CD4+ repertoire was not split into naive and memory.

Notes on this clone: The antigen is not known.

CDR1 and CDR2 from the germline V gene are SGHRS and YFSETQ. Trimming took off 0 bases at V and 1 base at J, with 12 bases between the two ends. This CDR3 is 16 amino acids long. The primer mix covered 54 TRBV segments and 13 TRBJ segments. Profiling relied on immunoSEQ multiplex PCR, and the TCRdb table lists in-frame clones only, not all of them. The table lists around 100,000 clones, more than 85% of them singletons. The TCR comes from a woman under 30 in good health and CMV-seronegative. Sequencing was carried out using CD4+ T cells from PBMCs. The chain combines TRBV5-1 with TRBJ2-3, with D possibly being TRBD1 (6 bases). The CDR3 here is CASSLGGRQGTDTQYF. The CDR3 DNA is TGCGCCAGCAGCTTGGGGGGGAGACAGGGCACAGATACGCAGTATTTT.